The next 27 T cell receptor beta chains were all read from a single sample in a study of T cells expressing NK-cell markers. TCRdb re-called the 5' RACE reads, yielding one record per CDR3 amino acid sequence without DNA. The clone table shows 450,000 to 600,000 distinct CDR3 sequences, with the ten largest holding approximately 3.6%. Specimen: blood T cells: a sorted CD56 or NKG2C T cell subset, CD4+ or CD8+ T cells, or bulk PBMC T cells (not recorded which). These receptors all stem from a man in his late teens or twenties in good health.

The CDR3 is CASGLGRSRLGGNQPQHF. J is TRBJ1-5 and V is TRBV12-3 or TRBV12-4. CDR3 length: 18 amino acids.

This chain joins TRBV5-6 and TRBJ2-1. The CDR3 has 15 residues. The germline gives CDR1 SGHDT, CDR2 YYEEEE. The CDR3 spells CASSLTYRTYNEQFF. The entire variable domain, with the rest obtained from reference TRBV5-6 and TRBJ2-1, is as follows: DAGVTQSPTHLIKTRGQQVTLRCSPKSGHDTVSWYQQALGQGPQFIFQYYEEEERQRGNFPDRFSGHQFPNYSSELNVNALLLGDSALYLCASSLTYRTYNEQFFGPGTRLTVL.

The chain is built from TRBV18 and TRBJ2-3; TCRdb names TRBD1, which stays unverified in the absence of DNA. This CDR3 spans 16 amino acids. CDR1 is KGHSH and CDR2 is LQKENI in the germline V gene. The CDR3 loop is CASSPRDKIRTDTQYF.

The rearrangement uses TRBV30 and TRBJ2-7. CDR1 is GTSNPN, CDR2 SVGIG, per germline (reference sequence). The CDR3 runs to 12 residues. CDR3 region: CAWSVGLVEQYF. The variable domain in full, completed from reference TRBV30 and TRBJ2-7, reads SQTIHQWPATLVQPVGSPLSLECTVEGTSNPNLYWYRQAAGRGLQLLFYSVGIGQISSEVPQNLSASRPQDRQFILSSKKLLLSDSGFYLCAWSVGLVEQYFGPGTRLTVT.

This chain connects TRBV7-9 to TRBJ2-5; there is no DNA to check the TCRdb D call of TRBD1. Germline V gives CDR1 SEHNR, CDR2 FQNEAQ (reference sequence). There are 15 residues in the CDR3. The chain's CDR3 is CASSPSQGRKETQYF. The variable domain in full, with the rest retrieved from reference TRBV7-9 and TRBJ2-5, is DTGVSQNPRHKITKRGQNVTFRCDPISEHNRLYWYRQTLGQGPEFLTYFQNEAQLEKSRLLSDRFSAERPKGSFSTLEIQRTEQGDSAMYLCASSPSQGRKETQYFGPGTRLLVL.

This chain joins TRBV24-1 and TRBJ2-3; TCRdb's D gene call, TRBD1, goes unchecked for lack of DNA. The CDR3 has 16 residues. Germline values: CDR1 KGHDR, CDR2 SFDVKD. The CDR3 loop reads CATSDLRGDSTDTQYF.

This sequence joins TRBV10-3 and TRBJ2-1. There are 16 residues in the CDR3. Germline V gene lookup returns CDR1 ENHRY and CDR2 SYGVKD. The CDR3 loop is CAISEGPSRSYNEQFF.

The rearrangement links TRBV29-1 to TRBJ2-6. Germline loops: CDR1 SQVTM, CDR2 ANQGSEA. The CDR3 length is 12 residues. The CDR3 reads CSVEENGNVLTF.

V gene TRBV6-1 combines with J gene TRBJ2-4; TCRdb calls TRBD1, which cannot be checked without DNA. CDR1 and CDR2 (germline): MNHNS, SASEGT. The CDR3 totals 16 residues. The CDR3 sequence is CASRRDSGLAKNIQYF.

This chain connects TRBV9 to TRBJ2-7; TCRdb's D call, TRBD1, is unchecked because there is no DNA. Germline V gene sequence: CDR1 SGDLS, CDR2 YYNGEE. This CDR3 is built from 14 residues. The CDR3 loop reads CASSVGGGPDEQYF. The full variable domain, in which reference TRBV9 and TRBJ2-7 provide the parts outside the CDR3, is DSGVTQTPKHLITATGQRVTLRCSPRSGDLSVYWYQQSLDQGLQFLIQYYNGEERAKGNILERFSAQQFPDLHSELNLSSLELGDSALYFCASSVGGGPDEQYFGPGTRLTVT.

The V call is TRBV6-5, the J call TRBJ2-3; lacking DNA, the TRBD2 call made by TCRdb goes unchecked. Looked up from germline, CDR1 is MNHEY and CDR2 is SVGAGI. The CDR3 runs 18 residues. CDR3 in amino acids: CASSFPRPSGRAPDTQYF.

This rearrangement joins TRBV12-3 or TRBV12-4 to TRBJ2-3. This CDR3 has 16 residues. CDR3 residues: CASSLSGTDSTDTQYF.

The CDR3 here is CASTLSGSKRSQPYNEQFF. The chain has TRBV27 and TRBJ2-1; TCRdb selects TRBD2, and the lack of DNA leaves this call unchecked. From germline, CDR1 is MNHEY and CDR2 SMNVEV (reference sequence). This CDR3 comprises 19 residues.

The chain recombines TRBV5-1 with TRBJ2-4; TCRdb's D call, TRBD1, is unchecked because there is no DNA. Germline assignment: CDR1 SGHRS and CDR2 YFSETQ. This CDR3 is 16 amino acids long. The CDR3 here is CASSSGLKPAKNIQYF.

The V call is TRBV20-1, the J call TRBJ2-5; the D call from TCRdb, TRBD2, cannot be confirmed without DNA. This CDR3 contains 17 residues. In germline, CDR1 is DFQATT, CDR2 SNEGSKA (reference sequence). The CDR3 sequence is CSAKGGLAGKRLETQYF.

This sequence joins TRBV5-1 and TRBJ2-3; the TCRdb D gene call, TRBD1, has no DNA to confirm it. Germline lookup yields CDR1 SGHRS and CDR2 YFSETQ. The CDR3 is made up of 14 amino acids. The CDR3 sequence is CASSTTGGTDTQYF.

The chain is built from TRBV10-3 and TRBJ2-3; TCRdb outputs TRBD2, but without DNA this stays unchecked. The CDR3 sequence is 14 residues long. Germline values: CDR1 ENHRY, CDR2 SYGVKD. This chain's CDR3 is CAIGNSRSTDTQYF.

The rearrangement links TRBV15 to TRBJ2-7; no DNA is available, so the TRBD1 call from TCRdb remains unchecked. From germline, CDR1 is LNHNV and CDR2 YYDKDF (reference sequence). The CDR3 has 15 amino acids. CDR3 amino acids: CATSQQGGADNEQYF.

The chain is built from TRBV18 and TRBJ2-3; TCRdb designates TRBD2, a call that cannot be tested without DNA. This CDR3 has 16 residues. In germline, CDR1 is KGHSH, CDR2 LQKENI. CDR3 sequence: CASSPRGQGPGDTQYF.

The chain is built from TRBV5-1 and TRBJ1-4; checking the TCRdb D call of TRBD1 is not possible without DNA. This CDR3 contains 16 residues. From germline, CDR1 is SGHRS and CDR2 YFSETQ. CDR3 residues: CASSLGQGATNEKLFF.

The chain uses TRBV5-1 and TRBJ2-1; TCRdb's D gene call, TRBD2, goes unchecked for lack of DNA. The CDR3 runs to 14 residues. CDR1 and CDR2 (germline): SGHRS, YFSETQ. CDR3 loop: CASSQGTSGGQQFF.

The chain is built from TRBV11-2 and TRBJ2-5; there is no DNA to check the TCRdb D call of TRBD1. Germline V gene sequence: CDR1 SGHAT, CDR2 FQNNGV. The CDR3 has 15 residues. CDR3 amino acids: CASSLARTAQETQYF.

The chain recombines TRBV12-3 or TRBV12-4 with TRBJ1-5; TCRdb indicates TRBD1, and absent DNA this call remains unverified. This CDR3 comprises 18 residues. The CDR3 spells CASSLFGSRPGGNQPQHF.

The chain has TRBV18 and TRBJ2-5; TCRdb gives TRBD2 as the D gene, but with no DNA this cannot be confirmed. Germline V gives CDR1 KGHSH, CDR2 LQKENI. The CDR3 sequence is 19 residues long. The CDR3 spells CASSPTGLAGVSPQETQYF.

The V call is TRBV6-1, the J call TRBJ2-1. In germline, CDR1 is MNHNS, CDR2 SASEGT. The CDR3 is 15 residues long. The CDR3 region is CASSRKPMGNNEQFF.

The chain couples TRBV20-1 to TRBJ2-5; TCRdb reports TRBD2, a call that lacks DNA to check it against. Germline CDR1 is DFQATT and CDR2 is SNEGSKA (reference sequence). CDR3 length: 17 amino acids. The CDR3 region is CSASPSVRTSPQETQYF.

This chain links TRBV7-2 with TRBJ2-7; TCRdb reports TRBD1, a call that lacks DNA to check it against. CDR1 and CDR2 (germline): SGHTA, FQGNSA. CDR3 length: 15 residues. CDR3: CASSFGQGLRYEQYF.